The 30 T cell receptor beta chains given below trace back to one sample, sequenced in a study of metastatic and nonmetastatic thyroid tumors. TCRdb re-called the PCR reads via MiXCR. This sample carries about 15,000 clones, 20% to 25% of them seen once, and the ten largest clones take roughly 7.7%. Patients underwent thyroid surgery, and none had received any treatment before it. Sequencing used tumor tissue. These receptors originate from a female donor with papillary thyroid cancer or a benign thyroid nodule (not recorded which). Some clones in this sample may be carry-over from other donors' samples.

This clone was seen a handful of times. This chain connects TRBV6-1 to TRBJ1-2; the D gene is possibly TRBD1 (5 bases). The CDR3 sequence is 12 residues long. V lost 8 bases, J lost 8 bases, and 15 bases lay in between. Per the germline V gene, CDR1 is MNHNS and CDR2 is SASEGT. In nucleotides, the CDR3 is TGTGCCAGCGAAGGGGACCGCAGGGGCTACACCTTC. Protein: CASEGDRRGYTF.

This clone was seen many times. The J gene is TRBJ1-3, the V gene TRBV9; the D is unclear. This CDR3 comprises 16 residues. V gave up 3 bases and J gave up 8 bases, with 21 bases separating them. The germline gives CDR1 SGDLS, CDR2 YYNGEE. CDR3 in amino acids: CASSAETGSLGDTIYF. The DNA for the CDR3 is TGTGCCAGCAGCGCCGAAACTGGGTCTCTCGGGGACACCATATATTTT.

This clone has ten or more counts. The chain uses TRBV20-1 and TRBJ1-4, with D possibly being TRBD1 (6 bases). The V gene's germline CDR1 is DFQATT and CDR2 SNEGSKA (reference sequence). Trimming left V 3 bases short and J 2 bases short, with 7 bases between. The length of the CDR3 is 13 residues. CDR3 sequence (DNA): TGCAGTGCTAGGGGGGGCACTAATGAAAAACTGTTTTTT. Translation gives CSARGGTNEKLFF.

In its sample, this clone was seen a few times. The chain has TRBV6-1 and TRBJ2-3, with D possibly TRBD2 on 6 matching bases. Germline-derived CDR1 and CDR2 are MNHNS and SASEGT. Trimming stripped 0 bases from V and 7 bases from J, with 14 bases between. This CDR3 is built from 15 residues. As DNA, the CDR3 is TGTGCCAGCAGTGAAGCTAGCGGTAGCCCATATACGCAGTATTTT. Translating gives CASSEASGSPYTQYF.

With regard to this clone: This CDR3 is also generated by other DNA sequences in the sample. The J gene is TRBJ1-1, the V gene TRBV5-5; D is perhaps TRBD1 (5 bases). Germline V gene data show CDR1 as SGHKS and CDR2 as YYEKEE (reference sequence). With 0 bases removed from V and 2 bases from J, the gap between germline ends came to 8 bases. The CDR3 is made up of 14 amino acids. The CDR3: CASSLGGFNTEAFF. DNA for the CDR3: TGTGCCAGCAGCTTGGGGGGGTTCAACACTGAAGCTTTCTTT.

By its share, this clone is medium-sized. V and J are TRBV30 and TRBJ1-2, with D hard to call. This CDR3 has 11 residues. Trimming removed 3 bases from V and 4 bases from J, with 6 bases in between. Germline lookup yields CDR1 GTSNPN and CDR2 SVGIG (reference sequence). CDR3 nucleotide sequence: TGTGCCTGGAGCGGCGTCTATGGCTACACCTTC. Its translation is CAWSGVYGYTF.

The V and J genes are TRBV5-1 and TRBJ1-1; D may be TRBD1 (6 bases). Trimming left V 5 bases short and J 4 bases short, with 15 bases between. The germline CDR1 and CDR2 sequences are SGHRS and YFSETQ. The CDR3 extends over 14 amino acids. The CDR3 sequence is CASRATGSTTEAFF. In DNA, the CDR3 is TGCGCCAGCAGGGCCACAGGGTCGACCACTGAAGCTTTCTTT.

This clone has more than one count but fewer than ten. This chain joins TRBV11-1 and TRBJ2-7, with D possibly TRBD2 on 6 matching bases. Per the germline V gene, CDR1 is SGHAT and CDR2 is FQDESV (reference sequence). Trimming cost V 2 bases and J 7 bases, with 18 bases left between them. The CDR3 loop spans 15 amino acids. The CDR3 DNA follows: TGTGCCAGCAGCTTAATGGGGGTCGGGGGTCGTGAGCAGTACTTC. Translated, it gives CASSLMGVGGREQYF.

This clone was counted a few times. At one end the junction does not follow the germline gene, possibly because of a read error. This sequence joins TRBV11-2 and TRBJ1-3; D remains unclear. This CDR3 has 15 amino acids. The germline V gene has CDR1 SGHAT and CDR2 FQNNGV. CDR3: CASSEFVVSVNTIYF. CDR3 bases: TGTGCCAGCAGTGAGTTTGTCGTGTCTGTAAACACCATATATTTT.

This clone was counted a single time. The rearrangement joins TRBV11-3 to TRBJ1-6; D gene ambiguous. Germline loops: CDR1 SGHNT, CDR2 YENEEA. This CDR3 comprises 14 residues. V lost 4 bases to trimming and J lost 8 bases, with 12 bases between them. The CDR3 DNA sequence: TGTGCCAGCAGCTCTACGAGGTCCTATTCACCCCTCCACTTT. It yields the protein CASSSTRSYSPLHF.

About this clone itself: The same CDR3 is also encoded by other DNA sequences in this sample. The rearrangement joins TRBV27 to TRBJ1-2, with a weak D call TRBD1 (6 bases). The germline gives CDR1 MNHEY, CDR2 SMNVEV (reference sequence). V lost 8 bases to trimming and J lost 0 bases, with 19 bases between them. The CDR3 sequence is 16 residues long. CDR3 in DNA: TGTGCCAGCGCAGGAACACCGGGACATTCTAACTATGGCTACACCTTC. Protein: CASAGTPGHSNYGYTF.

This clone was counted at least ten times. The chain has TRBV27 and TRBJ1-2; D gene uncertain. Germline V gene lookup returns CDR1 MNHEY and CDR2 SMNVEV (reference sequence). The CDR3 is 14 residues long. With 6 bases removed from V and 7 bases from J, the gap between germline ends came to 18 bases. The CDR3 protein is CASSSRWGSSGYTF. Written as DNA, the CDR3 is TGTGCCAGCAGCTCCCGGTGGGGATCCTCTGGCTACACCTTC.

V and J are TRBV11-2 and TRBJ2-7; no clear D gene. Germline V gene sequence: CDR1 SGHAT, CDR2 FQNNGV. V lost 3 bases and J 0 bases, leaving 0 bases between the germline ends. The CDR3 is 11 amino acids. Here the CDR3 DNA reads TGTGCCAGCAGCTTCTCCTACGAGCAGTACTTC. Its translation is CASSFSYEQYF.

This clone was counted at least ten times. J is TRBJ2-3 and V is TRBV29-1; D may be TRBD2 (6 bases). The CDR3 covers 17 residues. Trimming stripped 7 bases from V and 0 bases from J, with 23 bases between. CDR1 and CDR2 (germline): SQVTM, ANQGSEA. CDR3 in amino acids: CSAGGGGDDSSTDTQYF. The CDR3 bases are TGCAGCGCCGGTGGTGGAGGGGACGACTCTAGCACAGATACGCAGTATTTT.

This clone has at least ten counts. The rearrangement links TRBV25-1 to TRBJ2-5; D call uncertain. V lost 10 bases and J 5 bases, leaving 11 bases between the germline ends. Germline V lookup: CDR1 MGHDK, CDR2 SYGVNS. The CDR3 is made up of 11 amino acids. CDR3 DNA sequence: TGTGCCACTGGGGTAGGGGAGACCCAGTACTTC. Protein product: CATGVGETQYF.

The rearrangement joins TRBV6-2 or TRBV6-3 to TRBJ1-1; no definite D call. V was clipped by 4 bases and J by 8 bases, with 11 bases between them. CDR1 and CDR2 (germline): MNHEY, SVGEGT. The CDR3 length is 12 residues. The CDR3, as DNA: TGTGCCAGCAGTTCGGCCAGCAGGGAAGCTTTCTTT. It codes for CASSSASREAFF.

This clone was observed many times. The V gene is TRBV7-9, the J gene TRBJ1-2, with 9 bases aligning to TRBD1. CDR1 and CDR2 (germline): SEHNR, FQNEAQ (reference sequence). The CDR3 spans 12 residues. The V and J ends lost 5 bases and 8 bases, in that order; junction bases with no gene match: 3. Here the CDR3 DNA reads TGTGCCAGCAGCCGGACAGGGGAAGGCTACACCTTC. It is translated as CASSRTGEGYTF.

For the CDR3, the DNA is TGTGCCAGCGGGTTAAACCCTGGGGACGAGCAGTACTTC. This codes for CASGLNPGDEQYF. The chain is built from TRBV6-1 and TRBJ2-7; D gene unclear. V was cut by 8 bases and J by 5 bases, with 16 bases left in between. Germline CDR1 is MNHNS and CDR2 is SASEGT. This CDR3 comprises 13 residues.

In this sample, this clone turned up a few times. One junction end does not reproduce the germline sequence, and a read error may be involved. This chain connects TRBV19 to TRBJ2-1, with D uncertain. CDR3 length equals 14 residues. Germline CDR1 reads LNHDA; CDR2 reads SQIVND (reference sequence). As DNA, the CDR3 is TGTGCCAGTAGTAGGGCGGTGCCATACAATGATCAGTTCTTC. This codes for CASSRAVPYNDQFF. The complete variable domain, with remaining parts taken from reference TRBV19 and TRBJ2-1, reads DGGITQSPKYLFRKEGQNVTLSCEQNLNHDAMYWYRQDPGQGLRLIYYSQIVNDFQKGDIAEGYSVSREKKESFPLTVTSAQKNPTAFYLCASSRAVPYNDQFFGPGTRLTVL.

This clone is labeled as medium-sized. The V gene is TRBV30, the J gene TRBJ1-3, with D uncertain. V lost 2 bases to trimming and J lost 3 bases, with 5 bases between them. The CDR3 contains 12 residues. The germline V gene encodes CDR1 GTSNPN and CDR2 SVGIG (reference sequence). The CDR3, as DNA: TGTGCCTGGAGTCCCAGTGGAAACACCATATATTTT. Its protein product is CAWSPSGNTIYF.

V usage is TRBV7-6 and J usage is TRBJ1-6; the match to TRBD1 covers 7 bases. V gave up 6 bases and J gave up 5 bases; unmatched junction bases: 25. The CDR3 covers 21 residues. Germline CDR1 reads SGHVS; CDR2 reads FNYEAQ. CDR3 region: CASSPSDLPLSPDRDNSPLHF. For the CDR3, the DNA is TGTGCCAGCAGTCCCTCCGACCTCCCCCTCTCCCCCGACAGGGATAATTCACCCCTCCACTTT.

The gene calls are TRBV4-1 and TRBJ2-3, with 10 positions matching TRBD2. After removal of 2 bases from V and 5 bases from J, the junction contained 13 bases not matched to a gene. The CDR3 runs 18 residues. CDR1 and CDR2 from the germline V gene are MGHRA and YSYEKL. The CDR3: CASSQSPGASGRGDTQYF. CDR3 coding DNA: TGCGCCAGCAGCCAATCCCCTGGGGCTAGCGGGAGAGGAGATACGCAGTATTTT.

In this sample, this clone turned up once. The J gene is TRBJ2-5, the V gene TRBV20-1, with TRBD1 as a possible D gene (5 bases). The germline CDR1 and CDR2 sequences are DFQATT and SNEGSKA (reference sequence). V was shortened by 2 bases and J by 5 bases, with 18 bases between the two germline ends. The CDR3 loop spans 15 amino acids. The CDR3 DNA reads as TGCAGTGCTAGATCGGGTGAGGACACATCCGAGACCCAGTACTTC. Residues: CSARSGEDTSETQYF.

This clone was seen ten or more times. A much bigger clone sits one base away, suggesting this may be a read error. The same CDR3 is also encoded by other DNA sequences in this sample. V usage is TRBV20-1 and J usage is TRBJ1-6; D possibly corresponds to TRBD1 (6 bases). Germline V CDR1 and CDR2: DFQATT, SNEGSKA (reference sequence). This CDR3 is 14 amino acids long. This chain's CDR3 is CSAQEYREVSPLHF. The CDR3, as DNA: TGCAGTGCTCAAGAGTACAGGGAAGTTTCACCCCTCCACTTC.

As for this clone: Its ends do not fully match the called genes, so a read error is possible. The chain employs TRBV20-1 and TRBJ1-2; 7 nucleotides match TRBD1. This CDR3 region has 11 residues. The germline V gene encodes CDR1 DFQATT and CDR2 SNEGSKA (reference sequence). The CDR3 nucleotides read TGCAGGACAACAGGGGACTATGGATACACCTTC. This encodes CRTTGDYGYTF.

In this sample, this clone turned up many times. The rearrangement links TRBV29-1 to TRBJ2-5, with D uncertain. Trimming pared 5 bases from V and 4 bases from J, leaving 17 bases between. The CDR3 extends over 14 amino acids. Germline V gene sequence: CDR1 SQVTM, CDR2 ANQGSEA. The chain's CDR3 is CSVLGPSSGETQYF. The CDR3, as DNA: TGCAGCGTTCTTGGGCCCTCCTCGGGAGAGACCCAGTACTTC.

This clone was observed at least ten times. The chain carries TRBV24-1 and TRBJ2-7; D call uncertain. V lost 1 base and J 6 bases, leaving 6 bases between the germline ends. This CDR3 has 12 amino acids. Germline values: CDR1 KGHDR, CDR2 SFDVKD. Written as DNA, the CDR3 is TGTGCCACCAGTGATTTTGGCCGCGAGCAGTACTTC. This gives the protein CATSDFGREQYF.

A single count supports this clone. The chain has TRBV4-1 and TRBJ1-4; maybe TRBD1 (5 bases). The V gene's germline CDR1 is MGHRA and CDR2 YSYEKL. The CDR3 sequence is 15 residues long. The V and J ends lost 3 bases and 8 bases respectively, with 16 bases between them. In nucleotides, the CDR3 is TGCGCCAGCAGCCAGGACCCTTCTCGGGACGAAAAACTGTTTTTT. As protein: CASSQDPSRDEKLFF.

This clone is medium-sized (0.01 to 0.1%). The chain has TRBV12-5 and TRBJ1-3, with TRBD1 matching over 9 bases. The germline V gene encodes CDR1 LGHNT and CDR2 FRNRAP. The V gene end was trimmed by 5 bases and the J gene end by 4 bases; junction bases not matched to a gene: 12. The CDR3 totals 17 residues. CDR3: CASGETRGQGTGNTIYF. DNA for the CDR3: TGTGCTAGTGGTGAGACCCGAGGACAGGGGACGGGAAACACCATATATTTT.

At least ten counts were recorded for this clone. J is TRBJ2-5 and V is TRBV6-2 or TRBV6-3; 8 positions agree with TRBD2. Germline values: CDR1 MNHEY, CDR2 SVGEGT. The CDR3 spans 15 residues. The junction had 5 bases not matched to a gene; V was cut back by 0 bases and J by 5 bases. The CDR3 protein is CASSYSASGSETQYF. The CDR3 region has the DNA TGTGCCAGCAGTTACTCGGCCAGCGGGAGTGAGACCCAGTACTTC.